This T cell receptor (beta chain) was captured in a study of blood T cell repertoires in COVID-19. The CDR3 length is 18 residues. V lost 0 bases, J lost 0 bases, and 16 bases lay in between. CDR1 and CDR2 from the germline V gene are LGHDT and YNNKEL (reference sequence). TCRdb keeps only in-frame clones here, not all; method: immunoSEQ multiplex PCR. Among about 58,000 clones, roughly nine tenths were seen once, and the ten largest hold roughly 8%. Sequenced sample: peripheral blood. This receptor was taken from an older woman with active COVID-19. This chain links TRBV3-1 (or the pseudogene TRBV3-2) with TRBJ2-3; D is undetermined. CDR3 protein: CASSQDLTALSSTDTQYF. The CDR3 DNA follows: TGTGCCAGCAGCCAAGACCTTACAGCCTTAAGTAGCACAGATACGCAGTATTTT.